Reported below is one T cell receptor (beta chain). Data came from immunoSEQ multiplex PCR; TCRdb stores just in-frame clones and leaves some out. The table lists 28,000 or so clones, about 86% of them singletons. These data are taken from a study of blood T cell repertoires in COVID-19. About the research overall: The United States, Italy and Spain were the sources of the acute and convalescent COVID-19 samples. In each case, the material was cDNA or gDNA derived from T cells, B-cell-depleted T cells, or PBMCs.

This receptor was taken from a human donor in a cohort sampled during active COVID-19. The source material was peripheral blood.

The CDR3 spells CASSIGGGGQYNEQFF. DNA for the CDR3: TGTGCCAGTAGTATAGGGGGCGGGGGCCAGTACAATGAGCAGTTCTTC. This chain uses TRBV19 with TRBJ2-1; tentatively, D is TRBD2 (7 bases). The CDR3 runs 16 residues. The V and J ends lost 1 base and 4 bases respectively, with 14 bases between them. Germline values: CDR1 LNHDA, CDR2 SQIVND (reference sequence).